These T cell receptor beta chains were read from a single sample in a study of shared clonotypes between healthy human individuals. The method was immunoSEQ multiplex PCR; TCRdb's version includes in-frame clones alone and lacks a portion of them. The data show nearly 2 million clones, just under 95% seen once. Material for sequencing was naive CD8+ T cells sorted from blood. Receptors originate from a man aged 18 to 29 in good health. The conserved cysteine and the conserved F or W are not part of the CDR3 here. The order of the fields is CDR3 protein, D gene, J gene, V gene. A D gene is named only where the DNA matches it firmly.

cdr3_aa: ASSFSVEETQY; d_call: -; j_call: TRBJ2-5; v_call: TRBV5-6
cdr3_aa: ASSQDSLEQF; d_call: -; j_call: TRBJ2-1; v_call: TRBV14
cdr3_aa: ASSPYDRYYEQY; d_call: -; j_call: TRBJ2-7; v_call: TRBV25-1
cdr3_aa: ASSSQGAVANYGYT; d_call: TRBD1; j_call: TRBJ1-2; v_call: TRBV6-5
cdr3_aa: AWSVIPTGDYEQY; d_call: TRBD1; j_call: TRBJ2-7; v_call: TRBV30
cdr3_aa: ASSLESGLAAYNEQF; d_call: TRBD2; j_call: TRBJ2-1; v_call: TRBV7-2
cdr3_aa: SVAGTGKTGELF; d_call: TRBD1; j_call: TRBJ2-2; v_call: TRBV29-1
cdr3_aa: ASSPRSVRNTEAF; d_call: -; j_call: TRBJ1-1; v_call: TRBV14
cdr3_aa: ASSSTQYNEQF; d_call: -; j_call: TRBJ2-1; v_call: TRBV7-9
cdr3_aa: ASSEGNEQF; d_call: -; j_call: TRBJ2-1; v_call: TRBV6-6
cdr3_aa: ASSLGISYEQY; d_call: -; j_call: TRBJ2-7; v_call: TRBV28
cdr3_aa: ASSLEGGSEPDTQY; d_call: TRBD2; j_call: TRBJ2-3; v_call: TRBV5-4
cdr3_aa: ASSQSGTATGELF; d_call: -; j_call: TRBJ2-2; v_call: TRBV4-3
cdr3_aa: ASSLLAGNVGELF; d_call: TRBD2; j_call: TRBJ2-2; v_call: TRBV7-9
cdr3_aa: ASSLTWDASYEQY; d_call: -; j_call: TRBJ2-7; v_call: TRBV4-3
cdr3_aa: ASSRSGSTEAF; d_call: -; j_call: TRBJ1-1; v_call: TRBV5-6
cdr3_aa: SVESSVIRGEQY; d_call: -; j_call: TRBJ2-7; v_call: TRBV29-1